These 32 T cell receptor beta chains originate from one sample sequenced in a study of CD8+CD57+ T cells in acquired aplastic anemia. TCR beta VDJ and CDR3 were profiled, and genomic DNA was the template. TCRdb fed the reads into MiXCR, producing one record per CDR3 protein. There are 89,000 or so distinct CDR3 sequences in the sample; 55% to 70% occur only once, and approximately 65% lies in the top ten. Patients included in sequencing had previously demonstrated CD8+CD57+ cell expansion by flow cytometry. Material: sorted CD4+, CD8+, or CD8+CD57+ T cells (not recorded which) from PBMCs. The source of these receptors is a human donor with aplastic anemia.

The chain uses TRBV5-1 and TRBJ1-1; possible D gene TRBD1, 5 bases. The V end was cut by 2 bases, the J end by 6 bases, with 8 bases between. This CDR3 spans 12 amino acids. Germline-derived CDR1 and CDR2 are SGHRS and YFSETQ. The CDR3 DNA follows: TGCGCCAGCAGCTTACCGGGGCCTGAAGCTTTCTTT. Its translation is CASSLPGPEAFF.

The chain uses TRBV20-1 and TRBJ2-7; 13 bases match TRBD2. In germline, CDR1 is DFQATT, CDR2 SNEGSKA (reference sequence). This CDR3 comprises 14 residues. V lost 6 bases, J lost 5 bases, and 7 bases stayed unmatched. For the CDR3, the DNA is TGCAGTGCCGGACTAGCGGGAGTAAATCACGAGCAGTACTTC. Encoded protein: CSAGLAGVNHEQYF.

This clonotype was recorded a few times. The rearrangement uses TRBV20-1 and TRBJ2-5, with 7 positions matching TRBD1. Germline V gene lookup returns CDR1 DFQATT and CDR2 SNEGSKA (reference sequence). The CDR3 sequence is 14 residues long. With 5 bases clipped from V and 4 bases from J, the junction kept 10 bases outside the gene matches. This chain's CDR3 is CSACVGGGLETQYF. CDR3 bases: TGCAGTGCTTGCGTAGGGGGCGGGTTAGAGACCCAGTACTTC.

Only a few counts were recorded for this clonotype. This chain links TRBV10-3 with TRBJ1-1; D is perhaps TRBD1 (6 bases). This CDR3 contains 14 residues. Germline-derived CDR1 and CDR2 are ENHRY and SYGVKD. V gave up 3 bases and J gave up 7 bases, with 15 bases separating them. CDR3 nucleotides: TGTGCCATCAGTGATGTCGGGGGGCGTGATGAAGCTTTCTTT. Translation: CAISDVGGRDEAFF.

A note on this clonotype: Mismatch with germline at one junction end may stem from a read error. The chain joins TRBV7-7 to TRBJ1-4; D not certain. The CDR3 is 13 amino acids. Germline loops: CDR1 SSHAT, CDR2 FNYEAQ (reference sequence). The CDR3 here is CASSLGFGEKLFF. CDR3 sequence (DNA): TGTGCTAGCAGCTTGGGATTTGGTGAAAAACTGTTTTTT.

The chain carries TRBV25-1 and TRBJ2-7, with no clear D. The germline gives CDR1 MGHDK, CDR2 SYGVNS. The CDR3 is made up of 15 amino acids. Between the trimmed V and J ends, which lost 6 bases and 0 bases, there was a span of 15 bases. The CDR3 loop reads CASSEVQAVSYEQYF. For the CDR3, the DNA is TGTGCCAGCAGCGAAGTCCAGGCGGTCTCCTACGAGCAGTACTTC.

The chain uses TRBV5-1 and TRBJ2-2; 13 bases agree with TRBD2. The length of the CDR3 is 16 residues. Germline values: CDR1 SGHRS, CDR2 YFSETQ. Trimming at V came to 4 bases and at J to 7 bases, leaving 7 bases not matched to a gene. Written as DNA, the CDR3 is TGCGCCAGCAGCCATGGACTAGCGGGAGTACTCGGGGAGCTGTTTTTT. Its protein is CASSHGLAGVLGELFF.

The V gene is TRBV15, the J gene TRBJ1-2; possibly TRBD1 for D (5 bases). The length of the CDR3 is 13 residues. Looked up from germline, CDR1 is LNHNV and CDR2 is YYDKDF (reference sequence). V lost 1 base and J 6 bases, leaving 9 bases between the germline ends. The CDR3: CATSRGVGDGYTF. CDR3 nucleotides: TGTGCCACCAGCAGAGGGGTGGGGGATGGCTACACCTTC.

This clonotype appeared many times. The gene calls are TRBV20-1 and TRBJ2-7; TRBD2 is a possible D gene (7 bases). The CDR3 contains 14 residues. The germline gives CDR1 DFQATT, CDR2 SNEGSKA (reference sequence). The germline V and J ends were trimmed by 6 bases and 3 bases, with 18 bases remaining between them. The CDR3 bases are TGCAGTGCACCGAGGGGGGGGCGGGGCTACGAGCAGTACTTC. As protein: CSAPRGGRGYEQYF.

This clonotype was picked up a small number of times. This chain joins TRBV10-3 and TRBJ1-5; unclear D gene. Germline V lookup: CDR1 ENHRY, CDR2 SYGVKD. V lost 0 bases, J lost 7 bases, and 7 bases lay in between. The CDR3 has 13 residues. For the CDR3, the DNA is TGTGCCATCAGTGAGTCGCTCGTCCAGCCCCAGCATTTT. Encoded protein: CAISESLVQPQHF.

The chain has TRBV7-3 and TRBJ1-1; D gene uncertain. Looked up from germline, CDR1 is SGHTA and CDR2 is FQGTGA. The CDR3 totals 13 residues. Trimming cost V 5 bases and J 1 base, with 8 bases left between them. The CDR3 region is CASSEDRNTEAFF. CDR3 DNA: TGTGCCAGCAGCGAGGACCGGAACACTGAAGCTTTCTTT.

DNA of the CDR3: TGTGCCAGCAGCGCCCGACCGAATCAGCCCCAGCATTTT. Its protein product is CASSARPNQPQHF. The chain couples TRBV7-9 to TRBJ1-5, with D unclear. Germline V lookup: CDR1 SEHNR, CDR2 FQNEAQ (reference sequence). The ends were cut back, 5 bases at V and 4 bases at J, with 9 bases in the middle. The CDR3 loop spans 13 amino acids.

This clonotype has more than one count but fewer than ten. The chain links TRBV29-1 to TRBJ1-6; 7 bases are shared with TRBD1. The CDR3 has 13 residues. J gave up 4 bases and V 6 bases, and 3 bases lay outside the gene matches. Germline CDR1 SQVTM, CDR2 ANQGSEA. The CDR3 nucleotides read TGCAGCGTGGGACAGACTTATAATTCACCCCTCCACTTT. It specifies CSVGQTYNSPLHF.

This chain joins TRBV10-3 and TRBJ1-6; 7 bases agree with TRBD1. Germline V CDR1 and CDR2: ENHRY, SYGVKD. This CDR3 contains 15 residues. J was trimmed by 7 bases and V by 3 bases; bases with no gene match: 6. The CDR3 loop reads CAISDKGTVNSPLHF. CDR3 DNA sequence: TGTGCCATCAGTGATAAAGGGACAGTCAATTCACCCCTCCACTTT.

This clonotype was seen repeatedly, ten times or more. CDR3 sequence reads: CASSSPLRGGDEQYF. The CDR3 DNA is TGTGCCAGCAGTTCCCCCTTACGCGGGGGCGACGAGCAGTACTTC. The J gene is TRBJ2-7, the V gene TRBV12-3 or TRBV12-4; tentatively, D is TRBD2 (7 bases). Trimming cost V 4 bases and J 5 bases, with 18 bases left between them. This CDR3 is 15 amino acids long.

The J gene is TRBJ2-7, the V gene TRBV2; possibly TRBD2 for D (5 bases). The germline V gene encodes CDR1 SNHLY and CDR2 FYNNEI. The CDR3 has 15 residues. V lost 3 bases, J lost 2 bases, and 14 bases lay in between. Here the CDR3 reads CASSDRAVTPYEQYF. The CDR3 nucleotides read TGTGCCAGCAGTGATCGAGCGGTTACGCCCTACGAGCAGTACTTC.

This clonotype has a handful of counts. The V gene is TRBV2, the J gene TRBJ2-5; 9 bases agree with TRBD1. This CDR3 is built from 15 residues. Per germline, CDR1 SNHLY and CDR2 FYNNEI. V lost 6 bases to trimming and J lost 5 bases; unmatched junction nucleotides: 10. CDR3 sequence reads: CASRVGTGYFETQYF. The CDR3 bases are TGTGCCAGCAGAGTCGGGACAGGGTATTTTGAGACCCAGTACTTC.

The chain combines TRBV15 with TRBJ1-6, with a weak D call TRBD1 (5 bases). Germline V gives CDR1 LNHNV, CDR2 YYDKDF (reference sequence). The V end lost 3 bases, the J end lost 6 bases, and 18 bases lay between the germline ends. CDR3 size: 17 residues. CDR3 sequence reads: CATSRKGRGQANSPLHF. CDR3 nucleotides: TGTGCCACCAGCAGGAAGGGGAGAGGGCAAGCTAATTCACCCCTCCACTTT.

The rearrangement links TRBV9 to TRBJ2-7; 7 nucleotides line up with TRBD1. This CDR3 is built from 13 residues. Trimming removed 4 bases from V and 5 bases from J; junction bases left unmatched: 6. Germline CDR1 SGDLS, CDR2 YYNGEE. The CDR3 sequence: CASSTQGVHEQYF. The CDR3 nucleotides are TGTGCCAGCAGCACTCAGGGGGTCCACGAGCAGTACTTC.

This rearrangement joins TRBV2 to TRBJ1-4; possible D gene TRBD1, 6 bases. CDR1 and CDR2 from the germline V gene are SNHLY and FYNNEI. V lost 7 bases, J lost 8 bases, and 11 bases lay in between. The CDR3 extends over 12 amino acids. This CDR3 reads CASTWQGEKLFF. Written as DNA, the CDR3 is TGTGCCAGCACTTGGCAGGGGGAAAAACTGTTTTTT.

This chain connects TRBV10-3 to TRBJ1-4; D is undetermined. In germline, CDR1 is ENHRY, CDR2 SYGVKD. CDR3 length equals 14 residues. The ends were cut back, 7 bases at V and 5 bases at J, with 14 bases in the middle. The DNA for the CDR3 is TGTGCCATCAATTCACCGGGAGACAATGAAAAACTGTTTTTT. Protein sequence: CAINSPGDNEKLFF.

The genes are TRBV7-8 and TRBJ2-7, with D possibly matching TRBD1 (6 bases). Trimming took 3 bases from V and 1 from J, leaving 16 bases between them. Germline-derived CDR1 and CDR2 are SGHVS and FQNEAQ. The CDR3 extends over 16 amino acids. DNA of the CDR3: TGTGCCAGCAGCTTCACCCCCACCACAGGGTCCTACGAGCAGTACTTC. Amino acid sequence: CASSFTPTTGSYEQYF.

The J gene is TRBJ2-7, the V gene TRBV5-1; D perhaps matches TRBD2 (6 bases). Germline V gene sequence: CDR1 SGHRS, CDR2 YFSETQ. The CDR3 is 13 amino acids. The ends were cut back, 1 base at V and 3 bases at J, with 8 bases in the middle. DNA of the CDR3: TGCGCCAGCAGCTTGAATAGCGGCTACGAGCAGTACTTC. Translation gives CASSLNSGYEQYF.

The chain has TRBV12-3 or TRBV12-4 and TRBJ2-5, with D possibly being TRBD2 (6 bases). V shed 4 bases and J shed 3 bases, with 18 bases lying between them. This CDR3 comprises 16 residues. CDR3 region: CASSYPRLGSEETQYF. In nucleotides, the CDR3 is TGTGCCAGCAGTTACCCCAGACTAGGATCTGAAGAGACCCAGTACTTC.

Here the CDR3 reads CASSPTWRTDTQYF. The CDR3 coding sequence is TGTGCCAGCAGCCCAACTTGGCGCACAGATACGCAGTATTTT. The chain carries TRBV19 and TRBJ2-3, with D hard to call. Looked up from germline, CDR1 is LNHDA and CDR2 is SQIVND (reference sequence). The CDR3 has 14 residues. V was cut by 9 bases and J by 1 base, with 14 bases left in between. Together with reference TRBV19 and TRBJ2-3, the CDR3 gives the full variable domain: DGGITQSPKYLFRKEGQNVTLSCEQNLNHDAMYWYRQDPGQGLRLIYYSQIVNDFQKGDIAEGYSVSREKKESFPLTVTSAQKNPTAFYLCASSPTWRTDTQYFGPGTRLTVL.

This clonotype was recorded once. V usage is TRBV24-1 and J usage is TRBJ2-5; TRBD2 matches 12 bases. V shed 4 bases and J 4 bases; nucleotides not matched to a gene: 6. The CDR3 spans 16 residues. Germline V lookup: CDR1 KGHDR, CDR2 SFDVKD. The CDR3 nucleotides read TGTGCCACCAGTGAGACGGGACTAGCGGGCCGAGAGACCCAGTACTTC. Protein sequence: CATSETGLAGRETQYF.

The V gene is TRBV20-1, the J gene TRBJ2-7, with D possibly TRBD1 on 6 matching bases. The V gene's germline CDR1 is DFQATT and CDR2 SNEGSKA (reference sequence). CDR3 size: 16 residues. V was shortened by 0 bases and J by 1 base, with 16 bases between the two germline ends. This chain's CDR3 is CSARDSSTGLSYEQYF. CDR3 sequence (DNA): TGCAGTGCTAGAGATAGTTCAACAGGGCTGTCCTACGAGCAGTACTTC.

This clonotype has more than one count but fewer than ten. V and J are TRBV10-2 and TRBJ1-5; D call uncertain. CDR1 WSHSY and CDR2 SAAADI come from the germline V gene. The CDR3 consists of 12 residues. V lost 2 bases and J 5 bases, leaving 4 bases between the germline ends. CDR3 DNA: TGCGCCAGCAGTGAGGAGTATCAGCCCCAGCATTTT. Amino acids: CASSEEYQPQHF.

V and J are TRBV24-1 and TRBJ2-3; no definite D call. V dropped 4 bases and J dropped 6 bases, with 4 bases sitting between them. The CDR3 is 11 amino acids. Per germline, CDR1 KGHDR and CDR2 SFDVKD. CDR3 residues: CATSEWDTQYF. DNA for the CDR3: TGTGCCACCAGTGAGTGGGATACGCAGTATTTT.

The V and J genes are TRBV4-1 and TRBJ2-7; 9 bases are shared with TRBD2. This CDR3 contains 18 residues. CDR1 and CDR2 from the germline V gene are MGHRA and YSYEKL. Trimming at V came to 1 base and at J to 2 bases, leaving 12 bases not matched to a gene. The CDR3 coding sequence is TGCGCCAGCAGCCAAGGGGGTAGCGGGAGAGGGGCGCCCTACGAGCAGTACTTC. The encoded protein is CASSQGGSGRGAPYEQYF.

The chain carries TRBV10-2 and TRBJ1-5; D might be TRBD1 (6 bases). CDR3 length equals 15 residues. V lost 6 bases, J lost 6 bases, and 18 bases lay in between. CDR1 is WSHSY, CDR2 SAAADI, per germline. The CDR3 coding sequence is TGCGCCAGCAGCGAGACGGGGACACCTTTTCAGCCCCAGCATTTT. Residues: CASSETGTPFQPQHF.

The chain links TRBV24-1 to TRBJ2-5; D is perhaps TRBD1 (6 bases). The germline gives CDR1 KGHDR, CDR2 SFDVKD. The CDR3 runs 13 residues. V dropped 2 bases and J dropped 4 bases, with 7 bases sitting between them. This CDR3 reads CATSDWGRETQYF. DNA of the CDR3: TGTGCCACCAGTGATTGGGGGCGAGAGACCCAGTACTTC.